Below are 10 T cell receptor beta chains sequenced from a single sample in a study of Graves' ophthalmopathy and Graves' hyperthyroidism. TCR beta CDR3 amplification used RNA transcripts. An initial RT-PCR round employing HTBI primers preceded a second-round multiplex PCR. Each CDR3 protein gets one entry after TCRdb re-called the multiplex PCR reads with MiXCR. The sample lists about 16,000 distinct CDR3 sequences, about 46% seen once, with less than 30% in the top ten. The sequencing input was peripheral blood. These receptors originate from a middle-aged woman with stable Graves' hyperthyroidism.

The rearrangement joins TRBV20-1 to TRBJ2-7, with D tentatively TRBD1 (6 bases). The germline V gene encodes CDR1 DFQATT and CDR2 SNEGSKA (reference sequence). This CDR3 is built from 14 residues. Trimming cost V 1 base and J 4 bases, with 14 bases left between them. Here the CDR3 reads CSARVLTGWYEQYF. CDR3 sequence (DNA): TGCAGTGCTAGAGTTCTCACAGGGTGGTACGAGCAGTACTTC.

This clonotype has a count of ten or more. The rearrangement joins TRBV6-1 to TRBJ2-7; D is unclear. This CDR3 has 14 residues. Per the germline V gene, CDR1 is MNHNS and CDR2 is SASEGT. The germline V and J ends were trimmed by 3 bases and 2 bases, with 11 bases remaining between them. CDR3 loop: CASSELTGPYEQYF. For the CDR3, the DNA is TGTGCCAGCAGTGAGCTGACCGGCCCCTACGAGCAGTACTTC.

Comment on this clonotype: This may be a read error, as it is one base from a much larger clone. This sequence joins TRBV6-5 and TRBJ2-7; D not certain. The V gene lost 8 bases and the J gene lost 6 bases, with 11 bases spanning the gap. The CDR3 totals 11 residues. CDR1 is MNHEY, CDR2 SVGAGI, per germline. The CDR3 reads CASGPPCEQYF. DNA of the CDR3: TGTGCCAGCGGTCCCCCCTGCGAGCAGTACTTC.

This chain links TRBV10-3 with TRBJ1-5; no definite D call. V lost 4 bases, J lost 1 base, and 5 bases lay in between. The CDR3 extends over 13 amino acids. Germline lookup yields CDR1 ENHRY and CDR2 SYGVKD. The CDR3 coding sequence is TGTGCCATCAGTGGGGCCAGCAATCAGCCCCAGCATTTT. This gives the protein CAISGASNQPQHF.

V usage is TRBV9 and J usage is TRBJ1-2, with 7 bases that match TRBD1. This CDR3 has 15 amino acids. The trim removed 0 bases at V and 8 bases at J, leaving 10 bases unmatched. Germline CDR1 reads SGDLS; CDR2 reads YYNGEE. This CDR3 reads CASSVARDSGGGYTF. The CDR3 bases are TGTGCCAGCAGCGTAGCTCGGGACAGCGGTGGCGGCTACACCTTC.

Points on this clonotype: A junction end diverges from the germline sequence, so it may reflect a read error. The chain is built from TRBV7-3 and TRBJ2-7; D gene uncertain. The germline V gene encodes CDR1 SGHTA and CDR2 FQGTGA. The length of the CDR3 is 13 residues. As DNA, the CDR3 is TGTGCCAGCAGCTTAGTCCACTCCAACGAGCAGTACTTC. Translating gives CASSLVHSNEQYF.

This clonotype has only a few counts. The V and J genes are TRBV4-3 and TRBJ2-7; possible D gene TRBD1, 6 bases. The germline V gene has CDR1 LGHNA and CDR2 YSLEER. V lost 2 bases and J lost 0, with 11 bases in between. CDR3 length: 15 amino acids. CDR3 in DNA: TGCGCCAGCAGCCAAAGACAGGCGAGCTCCTACGAGCAGTACTTC. It codes for CASSQRQASSYEQYF.

As to this clonotype: The junction does not match germline at one end; this may be a read error. The CDR3 is CSSRDPLAGVWTDTQYF. CDR3 DNA: TGCAGTTCTAGGGACCCACTAGCGGGAGTTTGGACAGATACGCAGTATTTT. The chain is built from TRBV20-1 and TRBJ2-3; 11 nucleotides match TRBD2. This CDR3 has 17 residues. Germline V gene lookup returns CDR1 DFQATT and CDR2 SNEGSKA (reference sequence).

This clonotype was counted many times. This rearrangement joins TRBV12-3 or TRBV12-4 to TRBJ1-2; no firm D call. V lost 4 bases, J lost 6 bases, and 9 bases lay in between. This CDR3 comprises 12 residues. In DNA form, the CDR3 reads TGTGCCAGCAGTTCAGGCTTCCATGGCTACACCTTC. Translation: CASSSGFHGYTF.

With regard to this clonotype: With a much larger clone just one base away, this may be a read error. J is TRBJ2-5 and V is TRBV20-1; 9 bases agree with TRBD2. Germline CDR1 reads DFQATT; CDR2 reads SNEGSKA (reference sequence). V gave up 5 bases and J gave up 9 bases; unmatched junction bases: 16. The CDR3 covers 15 residues. The CDR3 nucleotides are TGCAGTGCTTTCCGCGGGGGGGCATTGAGTGAGGCCCAGTACTTC. Its translation: CSAFRGGALSEAQYF.